These 6 T cell receptor beta chains were all obtained from the same sample, sequenced in a study of CD4 and CD8 cells across lung adenocarcinoma regions. TCRdb used MiXCR to reprocess the PCR reads, holding one entry per CDR3 protein. The sample has around 12,000 distinct CDR3 sequences, roughly 56% seen once. The specimen sequenced was CD8+ T cells from the margin of a lung tumor. Source of these receptors: a female donor with lung adenocarcinoma. The CD4 and CD8 labels of this study may be unreliable.

This clonotype was detected a few times. The rearrangement uses TRBV10-3 and TRBJ2-1; the match to TRBD2 covers 9 bases. Germline trimming cut 7 bases from V and 7 bases from J; bases unmatched to any gene: 11. The germline CDR1 and CDR2 sequences are ENHRY and SYGVKD. The CDR3 extends over 15 amino acids. CDR3 DNA: TGTGCCATCAAAACCGCGGCGGGAGGGCCGAATGAGCAGTTCTTC. As protein: CAIKTAAGGPNEQFF.

This clonotype qualifies as medium-sized. This sequence joins TRBV6-1 and TRBJ1-1; D not certain. The length of the CDR3 is 13 residues. Trimming cost V 1 base and J 0 bases, with 3 bases left between them. In germline, CDR1 is MNHNS, CDR2 SASEGT. The CDR3 is CASSEEMNTEAFF. The CDR3, as DNA: TGTGCCAGCAGTGAAGAGATGAACACTGAAGCTTTCTTT.

This clonotype was seen more than once but under ten times. The chain carries TRBV6-1 and TRBJ2-1; the match to TRBD2 covers 12 bases. CDR3 length: 13 residues. Germline CDR1 is MNHNS and CDR2 is SASEGT. Trimming at V came to 8 bases and at J to 7 bases, leaving 3 bases not matched to a gene. For the CDR3, the DNA is TGTGCCAGCCGACTAGCGGGAGTGAATGAGCAGTTCTTC. It specifies CASRLAGVNEQFF.

Many counts were recorded for this clonotype. This sequence may be a read error, since a much larger clone differs from it by one base. V and J are TRBV6-1 and TRBJ2-5; D is unresolved. In germline, CDR1 is MNHNS, CDR2 SASEGT. This CDR3 has 14 residues. V was clipped by 1 base and J by 5 bases, with 11 bases between them. The CDR3 DNA reads TGTGCCAGCAGTGAAGACCGATGGTGGGAGACCCAGTACTTC. Translated, it gives CASSEDRWWETQYF.

The V call is TRBV6-1, the J call TRBJ1-5; 9 bases align to TRBD1. This CDR3 comprises 14 residues. V gave up 6 bases and J gave up 10 bases; unmatched junction bases: 10. CDR1 is MNHNS and CDR2 is SASEGT in the germline V gene. For the CDR3, the DNA is TGTGCCAGCAGGGAAACAGGGGGCTCAGGCCCCCAGCATTTT. Its translation: CASRETGGSGPQHF.

The chain links TRBV6-1 to TRBJ2-4, with D possibly being TRBD2 (5 bases). The CDR3 runs to 14 residues. The germline V gene has CDR1 MNHNS and CDR2 SASEGT. V lost 4 bases and J 8 bases, leaving 15 bases between the germline ends. The CDR3 sequence is CASSAWRPGDIQYF. The CDR3 DNA reads TGTGCCAGCAGTGCTTGGAGGCCTGGGGACATTCAGTACTTC.